These 21 T cell receptor beta chains share one sample of origin, sequenced in a study of blood T cell repertoires in COVID-19. Using immunoSEQ multiplex PCR, the repertoire was profiled, and TCRdb retains in-frame clones only, with some absent. The sample holds roughly 250,000 clones, 82% seen once. Material: peripheral blood. All receptors come from a woman in her sixties or seventies with active or convalescent COVID-19.

The chain carries TRBV11-2 and TRBJ2-1, with D maybe TRBD2 (5 bases). This CDR3 region has 11 residues. Between the trimmed V and J ends, which lost 5 bases and 9 bases, there was a span of 8 bases. From germline, CDR1 is SGHAT and CDR2 FQNNGV. In DNA, the CDR3 is TGTGCCAGCAGCCTGGAGGTTGAGCAGTTCTTC. This gives the protein CASSLEVEQFF.

The chain uses TRBV12-5 and TRBJ1-6; D possibly corresponds to TRBD1 (6 bases). Germline CDR1 LGHNT, CDR2 FRNRAP. The germline V and J ends were trimmed by 8 bases and 3 bases, with 8 bases remaining between them. The CDR3 totals 13 residues. CDR3 bases: TGTGCTAGTAGGGGGGGCTATAATTCACCCCTCCACTTT. As protein: CASRGGYNSPLHF.

This sequence joins TRBV19 and TRBJ1-3, with D unresolved. This CDR3 is 14 amino acids long. Germline V gene lookup returns CDR1 LNHDA and CDR2 SQIVND (reference sequence). Trimming left V 4 bases short and J 0 bases short, with 7 bases between. CDR3 sequence reads: CASSTQYSGNTIYF. The CDR3 region has the DNA TGTGCCAGTAGTACTCAGTACTCTGGAAACACCATATATTTT.

This clone was counted a few times. The CDR3 DNA reads TGTGCCAGCACCAAGACAGGGGAAGCTTTCTTT. The encoded protein is CASTKTGEAFF. This chain uses TRBV6-5 with TRBJ1-1; 7 bases match TRBD1. V was clipped by 7 bases and J by 8 bases; unmatched bases: 4. The CDR3 is 11 residues long. The germline CDR1 and CDR2 sequences are MNHEY and SVGAGI.

This clone was found a few times. The chain carries TRBV7-2 and TRBJ1-2; D unclear. Germline assignment: CDR1 SGHTA and CDR2 FQGNSA. Trimming took off 1 base at V and 5 bases at J, with 8 bases between the two ends. CDR3 length equals 13 residues. CDR3 sequence reads: CASSLVSGYGYTF. DNA of the CDR3: TGTGCCAGCAGCTTAGTTTCCGGGTATGGCTACACCTTC.

The chain employs TRBV2 and TRBJ1-2, with 8 positions matching TRBD1. Trimming at V came to 6 bases and at J to 8 bases, leaving 14 bases not matched to a gene. Germline V gives CDR1 SNHLY, CDR2 FYNNEI. The CDR3 length is 15 residues. In nucleotides, the CDR3 is TGTGCCAGCAGCGACGCTGTCAATTCAGGGGGCGGCTACACCTTC. The encoded protein is CASSDAVNSGGGYTF.

J is TRBJ1-1 and V is TRBV5-4; maybe TRBD1 (5 bases). CDR3 length equals 14 residues. V was shortened by 0 bases and J by 4 bases, with 10 bases between the two germline ends. The V gene's germline CDR1 is SGHNT and CDR2 YYREEE (reference sequence). The DNA for the CDR3 is TGTGCCAGCAGCTTGGGACAGCTGGGCACTGAAGCTTTCTTT. Protein sequence: CASSLGQLGTEAFF.

The chain has TRBV2 and TRBJ2-5; tentatively, D is TRBD1 (6 bases). Trimming stripped 4 bases from V and 2 bases from J, with 14 bases between. The CDR3 runs to 15 residues. Germline V gene sequence: CDR1 SNHLY, CDR2 FYNNEI. The CDR3 DNA sequence: TGTGCCAGCAGTGCTACAGGGACCCATCAAGAGACCCAGTACTTC. Translated: CASSATGTHQETQYF.

The V call is TRBV3-1 (or the pseudogene TRBV3-2), the J call TRBJ2-7; D might be TRBD2 (5 bases). V dropped 1 base and J dropped 2 bases, with 24 bases sitting between them. The CDR3 is 19 amino acids. The germline V gene encodes CDR1 LGHDT and CDR2 YNNKEL (reference sequence). CDR3 residues: CASSQAGEMRNFGAYEQYF. CDR3 coding DNA: TGTGCCAGCAGCCAAGCCGGGGAAATGAGGAACTTTGGCGCCTACGAGCAGTACTTC.

CDR3 nucleotides: TGCGCCAGCAGCCGGACGGGATCTGCGGGACAGCCCCAGCATTTT. Residues: CASSRTGSAGQPQHF. J is TRBJ1-5 and V is TRBV5-1; D gene uncertain. CDR1 is SGHRS, CDR2 YFSETQ, per germline. The CDR3 covers 15 residues. With 4 bases removed from V and 7 bases from J, the gap between germline ends came to 18 bases.

The genes are TRBV6-2 or TRBV6-3 and TRBJ1-2; the D gene is possibly TRBD1 (6 bases). Germline V lookup: CDR1 MNHEY, CDR2 SVGEGT. V gave up 2 bases and J gave up 5 bases, with 9 bases separating them. The CDR3 sequence is 13 residues long. CDR3 residues: CASSYRQGYGYTF. The CDR3 nucleotides read TGTGCCAGCAGTTACCGCCAGGGGTATGGCTACACCTTC.

This clone was recorded a few times. The rearrangement uses TRBV6-5 and TRBJ1-2; 8 bases are shared with TRBD1. The J segment lost 3 bases and the V segment lost 6 bases, leaving 6 bases of the junction unmatched. The CDR3 extends over 14 amino acids. Germline V CDR1 and CDR2: MNHEY, SVGAGI. CDR3 DNA sequence: TGTGCCAGCAGCCCGGACAGGGTGGACTATGGCTACACCTTC. Translating gives CASSPDRVDYGYTF.

The V call is TRBV28, the J call TRBJ1-2; 7 nucleotides agree with TRBD1. Germline V CDR1 and CDR2: MDHEN, SYDVKM. This CDR3 has 14 amino acids. J was trimmed by 7 bases and V by 5 bases; bases with no gene match: 10. As DNA, the CDR3 is TGTGCCAGCAGTAGGGTTGACAGGGCCGGTGGCTACACCTTC. This codes for CASSRVDRAGGYTF.

The rearrangement joins TRBV10-1 to TRBJ2-2; 8 nucleotides line up with TRBD2. Germline values: CDR1 WNHNN, CDR2 SYGVQD (reference sequence). The length of the CDR3 is 16 residues. Germline trimming cut 3 bases from V and 5 bases from J; bases unmatched to any gene: 8. This CDR3 is CASSDYGRGGTGELFF. For the CDR3, the DNA is TGCGCCAGCAGTGACTACGGGAGGGGAGGAACCGGGGAGCTGTTTTTT.

The chain uses TRBV7-6 and TRBJ1-2; D is possibly TRBD1 (5 bases). CDR1 is SGHVS, CDR2 FNYEAQ, per germline. The CDR3 has 16 amino acids. Trimming stripped 5 bases from V and 1 base from J, with 17 bases between. CDR3 protein: CASSPTGGIINYGYTF. In DNA, the CDR3 is TGTGCCAGCAGCCCGACGGGGGGGATAATTAACTATGGCTACACCTTC.

The gene calls are TRBV9 and TRBJ1-6, with D possibly being TRBD1 (6 bases). Germline V lookup: CDR1 SGDLS, CDR2 YYNGEE. The CDR3 totals 15 residues. V was clipped by 3 bases and J by 3 bases, with 10 bases between them. The CDR3 here is CASSAGQNYNSPLHF. The CDR3 DNA reads as TGTGCCAGCAGCGCCGGACAGAACTATAATTCACCCCTCCACTTT.

This chain links TRBV10-3 with TRBJ2-7, with D perhaps matching TRBD1 (6 bases). The V and J ends lost 8 bases and 1 base respectively, with 12 bases between them. From germline, CDR1 is ENHRY and CDR2 SYGVKD. This CDR3 contains 13 residues. DNA for the CDR3: TGTGCCATCGGACAGCTCCCTTCCTACGAGCAGTACTTC. It translates to CAIGQLPSYEQYF.

The chain is built from TRBV4-3 and TRBJ1-2; 9 bases match TRBD1. This CDR3 has 15 residues. The J segment lost 8 bases and the V segment lost 1 base, leaving 8 bases of the junction unmatched. The germline V gene encodes CDR1 LGHNA and CDR2 YSLEER. The CDR3 spells CASSQARDREWGYTF. DNA of the CDR3: TGCGCCAGCAGCCAAGCCCGGGACAGGGAATGGGGCTACACCTTC.

This clone was detected a few times. This chain joins TRBV7-2 and TRBJ1-6; D uncertain. Germline loops: CDR1 SGHTA, CDR2 FQGNSA. CDR3 length: 13 amino acids. Trimming removed 0 bases from V and 11 bases from J, with 8 bases in between. DNA of the CDR3: TGTGCCAGCAGCTTAGCCGCCTCGGCACCCCTCCACTTT. Its translation is CASSLAASAPLHF.

The CDR3: CASSLVSVGYEQYF. CDR3 DNA: TGTGCCAGCAGCTTAGTGTCAGTCGGGTACGAGCAGTACTTC. The chain couples TRBV7-9 to TRBJ2-7; D ambiguous. Trimming cost V 1 base and J 4 bases, with 11 bases left between them. The CDR3 length is 14 residues. The germline V gene encodes CDR1 SEHNR and CDR2 FQNEAQ (reference sequence).

This clone was counted a single time. The rearrangement joins TRBV6-2 or TRBV6-3 to TRBJ1-1; tentatively, D is TRBD1 (5 bases). V gave up 5 bases and J gave up 7 bases, with 11 bases separating them. CDR3 length: 12 amino acids. The germline V gene encodes CDR1 MNHEY and CDR2 SVGEGT. CDR3: CASSPQGIEAFF. The CDR3 bases are TGTGCCAGCAGTCCCCAGGGAATTGAAGCTTTCTTT.